The sequence of this T cell receptor (beta chain) was determined in a study of T cells in Graves' hyperthyroidism and ophthalmopathy. Comments on this clonotype: The antigen is not known.

The hyperthyroidism was newly diagnosed and had lasted under 2 months; the patients were aged 18 to 65. PBMCs were obtained from about 9.9 ml fresh peripheral blood. General study findings and limits: Most thyroid clonotypes that were expanded above 0.001 also turned up in blood.

CDR3 length: 11 residues. The germline V and J ends were trimmed by 5 bases and 6 bases, with 4 bases remaining between them. Germline V lookup: CDR1 MNHNS, CDR2 SASEGT. The source material, RNA transcripts, was used to amplify TCR beta CDR3 regions. The TCR CDR3 first-round RT-PCR relied on the HTBI primer set. TCRdb reprocessed the multiplex PCR reads via MiXCR and lists one record per CDR3 protein. The table has about 130,000 distinct CDR3 sequences, 22% seen once; the top ten hold 60% to 70%. The rearrangement uses TRBV6-1 and TRBJ2-2; D gene ambiguous. The sequence was obtained from a woman aged 45-59 years with Graves' hyperthyroidism that later progressed to Graves' ophthalmopathy. Material: blood. The CDR3 sequence is CASSIAGELFF. CDR3 DNA: TGTGCCAGCAGTATCGCCGGGGAGCTGTTTTTT.